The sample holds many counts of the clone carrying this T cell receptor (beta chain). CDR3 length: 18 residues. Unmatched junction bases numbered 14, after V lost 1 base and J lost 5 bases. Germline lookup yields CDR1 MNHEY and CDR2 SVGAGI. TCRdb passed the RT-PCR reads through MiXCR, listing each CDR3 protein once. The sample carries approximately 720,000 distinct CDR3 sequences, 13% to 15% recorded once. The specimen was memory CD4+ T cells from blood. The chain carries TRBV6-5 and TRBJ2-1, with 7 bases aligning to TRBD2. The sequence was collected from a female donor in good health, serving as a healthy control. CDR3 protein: CASSYFSWGGDLNNEQFF. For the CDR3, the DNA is TGTGCCAGCAGTTACTTCAGTTGGGGAGGGGACCTAAACAATGAGCAGTTCTTC.